This is a list of T cell receptor beta chains from one sample in a study of cytomegalovirus exposure and HLA in healthy donors. Assay used: immunoSEQ multiplex PCR; TCRdb lists only in-frame clones, some missing. The sample has roughly 110,000 clones, 60% to 85% seen once. The sample taken for sequencing was PBMCs. Every receptor here comes from a male donor in good health and CMV-seropositive. CDR3s include the opening cysteine and the closing phenylalanine or tryptophan. The D gene is left open where the match is weak. Part of the rows lack a size; the others show once, few, many or a class for expanded clones.

cdr3_aa,cdr3_nt,v_call,d_call,clone_size,j_call
CAWSVGTINTEAFF,TGTGCCTGGAGTGTAGGGACAATCAACACTGAAGCTTTCTTT,TRBV30,-,-,TRBJ1-1
CASSDGEGRGTLGSPLHF,TGTGCCAGCAGTGACGGAGAGGGGAGGGGGACTTTGGGTTCACCCCTCCACTTT,TRBV6-4,-,-,TRBJ1-6
CASSSAGNTEAFF,TGTGCCAGCAGCTCGGCAGGGAACACTGAAGCTTTCTTT,TRBV7-9,-,-,TRBJ1-1
CASSPAGQTTDTQYF,TGCGCCAGCAGCCCCGCGGGACAGACCACAGATACGCAGTATTTT,TRBV5-1,-,-,TRBJ2-3
CASSVERGSYEQYF,TGTGCCAGCAGTGTAGAGCGGGGATCCTACGAGCAGTACTTC,TRBV28,TRBD2,-,TRBJ2-7
CATSPTPDRGSYQPQHF,TGTGCCACATCCCCCACGCCGGACAGGGGTTCGTATCAGCCCCAGCATTTT,TRBV28,TRBD1,-,TRBJ1-5
CASSFPSARAYEQYF,TGTGCCAGCAGCTTCCCTTCCGCCAGGGCCTACGAGCAGTACTTC,TRBV7-9,-,-,TRBJ2-7
CAIQGRVEQFF,TGTGCCATACAGGGGCGGGTTGAGCAGTTCTTC,TRBV2,TRBD1,-,TRBJ2-1
CASSFHRGEQPQHF,TGTGCCAGCAGTTTCCACAGGGGTGAACAGCCCCAGCATTTT,TRBV27,TRBD1,-,TRBJ1-5
CSVDGRGNTEAFF,TGCAGCGTTGATGGCAGGGGGAACACTGAAGCTTTCTTT,TRBV29-1,-,-,TRBJ1-1
CATSRDRAGGQPQHF,TGTGCCACCAGCAGAGACCGGGCAGGGGGTCAGCCCCAGCATTTT,TRBV15,TRBD1,-,TRBJ1-5
CASSQDLPTPSYNEQFF,TGCGCCAGCAGCCAAGATCTGCCTACTCCCTCCTACAATGAGCAGTTCTTC,TRBV4-3,-,-,TRBJ2-1
CASSLEAQGAYEQYF,TGCGCCAGCAGCTTGGAGGCCCAGGGTGCCTACGAGCAGTACTTC,TRBV5-1,-,-,TRBJ2-7
CAIGQGAMNTEAFF,TGTGCCATTGGACAGGGCGCTATGAACACTGAAGCTTTCTTT,TRBV10-3,TRBD1,-,TRBJ1-1
CASSLRGEVTDTQYF,TGTGCCAGCAGCTTAAGGGGTGAAGTAACAGATACGCAGTATTTT,TRBV5-4,-,-,TRBJ2-3
CASSALTDTQYF,TGTGCCAGCTCCGCTCTAACAGATACGCAGTATTTT,TRBV6-5,-,-,TRBJ2-3
CASSQSSGGNNSPLHF,TGCGCCAGCAGCCAATCTAGCGGGGGGAATAATTCACCCCTCCACTTT,TRBV4-3,-,once,TRBJ1-6
CASSPGTGGVTGYTF,TGTGCCAGCAGTCCTGGGACAGGAGGCGTCACTGGCTACACCTTC,TRBV2,TRBD1,-,TRBJ1-2
CASSLPGTQQFF,TGTGCCAGCAGCTTACCGGGGACTCAGCAGTTCTTC,TRBV7-2,-,-,TRBJ2-1
CASSLESGTGGAGELFF,TGCGCCAGCAGCTTGGAGTCTGGGACGGGGGGAGCCGGGGAGCTGTTTTTT,TRBV5-1,TRBD2,-,TRBJ2-2
CASSDLGQSYEQYF,TGTGCCAGCAGTGACTTAGGACAATCCTACGAGCAGTACTTC,TRBV2,-,-,TRBJ2-7
CASSVQGDTQYF,TGTGCCAGCAGCGTTCAGGGTGATACGCAGTATTTT,TRBV9,-,few,TRBJ2-3
CASSDQAPGELFF,TGTGCCAGCAGTGATCAGGCACCCGGGGAGCTGTTTTTT,TRBV2,-,-,TRBJ2-2
CASSGSGGLTQETQYF,TGTGCCAGCAGCGGTTCAGGGGGTCTTACTCAAGAGACCCAGTACTTC,TRBV7-8,TRBD1,-,TRBJ2-5
CASSLGTGDYFRNEQFF,TGTGCCAGCAGCTTAGGCACGGGCGACTACTTCCGGAATGAGCAGTTCTTC,TRBV7-8,-,-,TRBJ2-1
CASSLQGSRGNTIYF,TGTGCCAGCAGTTTGCAGGGGAGTAGAGGAAACACCATATATTTT,TRBV28,-,-,TRBJ1-3
CASSQDYNEQFF,TGTGCCAGCAGCCAGGATTACAATGAGCAGTTCTTC,TRBV5-6,-,-,TRBJ2-1
CSVGQGEHEQYF,TGCAGCGTGGGACAGGGGGAACACGAGCAGTACTTC,TRBV29-1,TRBD1,-,TRBJ2-7
CASSPAVLGGGEQYF,TGTGCCAGCAGTCCCGCTGTGCTGGGGGGAGGTGAGCAGTACTTC,TRBV28,-,-,TRBJ2-7
CASSDAGNYGYTF,TGTGCCAGCAGTGATGCGGGTAACTATGGCTACACCTTC,TRBV25-1,-,-,TRBJ1-2
CASSSTYEQYF,TGTGCCAGCAGTAGCACCTACGAGCAGTACTTC,TRBV2,-,few,TRBJ2-7
CASSRRRLAGEDGEQFF,TGTGCCAGCAGCCGCCGGCGGCTAGCGGGAGAGGATGGTGAGCAGTTCTTC,TRBV7-3,TRBD2,few,TRBJ2-1
CASSDPRDRVQDPYNEQFF,TGTGCCAGCAGTGACCCTAGGGACAGGGTACAAGATCCCTACAATGAGCAGTTCTTC,TRBV6-4,TRBD1,-,TRBJ2-1
CAWSVSSGSYEQYF,TGTGCCTGGAGTGTATCTAGCGGGAGCTACGAGCAGTACTTC,TRBV30,TRBD2,-,TRBJ2-7